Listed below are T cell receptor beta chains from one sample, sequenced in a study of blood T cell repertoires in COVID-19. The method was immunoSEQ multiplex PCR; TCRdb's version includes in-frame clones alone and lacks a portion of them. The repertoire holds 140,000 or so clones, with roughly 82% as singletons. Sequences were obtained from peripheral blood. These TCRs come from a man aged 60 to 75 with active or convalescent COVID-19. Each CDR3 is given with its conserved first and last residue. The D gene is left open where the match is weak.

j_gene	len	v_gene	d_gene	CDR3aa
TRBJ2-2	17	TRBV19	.	CASFHPYSLTNTGELFF
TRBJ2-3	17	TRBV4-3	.	CASSQVWAGGAENTQYF
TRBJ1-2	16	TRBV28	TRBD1	CASSFPPGQGFVGYTF
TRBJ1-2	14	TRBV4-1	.	CASRDTGLIYGYTF
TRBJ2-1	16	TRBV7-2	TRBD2	CASSSIAGSSYNEQFF
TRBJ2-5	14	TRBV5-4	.	CASSFSYSQETQYF
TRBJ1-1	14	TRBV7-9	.	CASSPPTGDTEAFF
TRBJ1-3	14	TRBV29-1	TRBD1	CSVNTGDNWNTIYF
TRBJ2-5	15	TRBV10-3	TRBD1	CAIKRGQGGFETQYF
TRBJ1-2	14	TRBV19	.	CASIPTSVTYGYTF
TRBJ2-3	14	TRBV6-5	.	CASRPGRTTDTQYF
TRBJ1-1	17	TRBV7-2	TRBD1	CASSLVGTGGAGTEAFF
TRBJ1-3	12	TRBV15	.	CATSTSGNTIYF
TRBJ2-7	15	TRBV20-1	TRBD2	CSASSGGSGGYEQYF
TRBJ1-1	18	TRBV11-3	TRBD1	CASSLEEFGTEWNTEAFF
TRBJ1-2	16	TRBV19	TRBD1	CASSIEPTGLLDGYTF
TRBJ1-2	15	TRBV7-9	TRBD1	CASSRDRSFNYGYTF
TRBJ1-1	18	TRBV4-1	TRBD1	CASSQPLAGGASYTEAFF
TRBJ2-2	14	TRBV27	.	CASSLGQATGELFF
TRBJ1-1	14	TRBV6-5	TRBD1	CASSYPGQAYEAFF
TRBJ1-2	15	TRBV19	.	CASSTPPRRENGYTF
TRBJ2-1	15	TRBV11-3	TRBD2	CASRPTSGGLNEQFF
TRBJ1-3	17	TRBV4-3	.	CASSQEGVRGGGNTIYF